These 4 T cell receptor beta chains were all obtained from the same sample, sequenced in a study of cytomegalovirus exposure and HLA in healthy donors. 60 Vbeta and 13 Jbeta primers were used in PCR. TCRdb's copy holds only in-frame clones and misses some; the assay was immunoSEQ multiplex PCR. The data show approximately 140,000 clones, approximately 85% seen once. Material for sequencing was PBMCs. Every receptor here comes from a man aged 45-60 years in good health and CMV-seropositive.

As for this clone: Germline is not matched at one junction end, which may reflect a read error. The rearrangement uses TRBV6-1 and TRBJ2-5, with 8 bases aligning to TRBD2. The end of the DNA fits TRBJ2-7 better, so the J call may be wrong. The length of the CDR3 is 13 residues. Looked up from germline, CDR1 is MNHNS and CDR2 is SASEGT. The CDR3 DNA reads as TGTGCCAGCAGGGAAGGACTAGCTTACGAGCAGTACTTC. Translated, it gives CASREGLAYEQYF.

The gene calls are TRBV10-3 and TRBJ2-7, with 8 positions matching TRBD1. Germline V gives CDR1 ENHRY, CDR2 SYGVKD. V was pared by 4 bases and J by 3 bases, with 8 bases of the junction left unmatched. The CDR3 is made up of 15 amino acids. The CDR3 loop is CAISGDRNGIYEQYF. The CDR3 DNA reads as TGTGCCATCAGTGGGGACAGGAACGGAATCTACGAGCAGTACTTC.

This clone was recorded once. The chain joins TRBV5-6 to TRBJ1-5, with 11 bases lining up with TRBD1. Looked up from germline, CDR1 is SGHDT and CDR2 is YYEEEE. The ends lost 4 bases at V and 11 bases at J; junction bases unmatched: 8. The CDR3 is 14 residues long. CDR3 sequence: CASSPGTGGVAQHF. CDR3 in DNA: TGTGCCAGCAGCCCCGGGACAGGGGGTGTTGCCCAGCATTTT. The full variable domain, rest sourced from reference TRBV5-6 and TRBJ1-5, is DAGVTQSPTHLIKTRGQQVTLRCSPKSGHDTVSWYQQALGQGPQFIFQYYEEEERQRGNFPDRFSGHQFPNYSSELNVNALLLGDSALYLCASSPGTGGVAQHFGDGTRLSIL.

The count of this clone is one. The rearrangement joins TRBV9 to TRBJ1-2; D is ambiguous. Germline V gives CDR1 SGDLS, CDR2 YYNGEE. V lost 3 bases, J lost 4 bases, and 22 bases lay in between. The CDR3 spans 17 residues. The CDR3 nucleotides are TGTGCCAGCAGCGCTGGTTTAGTAGGTCCAGGAATCTATGGCTACACCTTC. Its protein is CASSAGLVGPGIYGYTF.